The 9 T cell receptor beta chains in this list originate from one sample, sequenced in a study of T cells in Graves' hyperthyroidism and ophthalmopathy. Amplification yielded TCR beta CDR3 regions, with RNA transcripts as the source. HTBI primers were employed in a first-round RT-PCR of the TCR CDR3. TCRdb ran MiXCR on the multiplex PCR reads and lists one entry per CDR3 protein. The table lists some 620,000 distinct CDR3 sequences, about 16% of them singletons. Specimen: blood. The source of these receptors is a woman aged 25 to 39 with Graves' hyperthyroidism.

The rearrangement links TRBV27 to TRBJ2-1; D unclear. Trimming shortened V by 5 bases and J by 1 base, and 15 bases separated the two germline ends. The CDR3 is made up of 16 amino acids. CDR1 MNHEY and CDR2 SMNVEV come from the germline V gene (reference sequence). CDR3 protein: CASSTSLGGSYNEQFF. The CDR3 DNA reads TGTGCCAGCAGTACATCTCTTGGTGGGTCCTACAATGAGCAGTTCTTC.

The chain has TRBV5-4 and TRBJ2-3; 9 bases map to TRBD2. Trimming at V came to 0 bases and at J to 3 bases, leaving 2 bases not matched to a gene. The germline gives CDR1 SGHNT, CDR2 YYREEE (reference sequence). This CDR3 has 15 residues. The DNA for the CDR3 is TGTGCCAGCAGCTTGGGTAGCGGGAGAACAGATACGCAGTATTTT. Its translation: CASSLGSGRTDTQYF.

This clonotype came up many times. The rearrangement uses TRBV12-3 or TRBV12-4 and TRBJ1-1; perhaps TRBD1 as D (5 bases). This CDR3 spans 13 amino acids. Trimming cost V 10 bases and J 0 bases, with 12 bases left between them. The CDR3, as DNA: TGTGCCACCACGGGGGGAGTGAACACTGAAGCTTTCTTT. Residues: CATTGGVNTEAFF.

This clonotype has a count of ten or more. J is TRBJ2-7 and V is TRBV10-3, with 9 bases lining up with TRBD1. The V segment lost 4 bases and the J segment 3 bases; nucleotides outside the gene matches: 4. The CDR3 is made up of 14 amino acids. Germline assignment: CDR1 ENHRY and CDR2 SYGVKD. The CDR3 sequence is CAISAGTGSYEQYF. DNA of the CDR3: TGTGCCATCAGTGCCGGGACAGGGAGCTACGAGCAGTACTTC.

The sample holds a few counts of this clonotype. The gene calls are TRBV12-5 and TRBJ2-7, with 8 bases matching TRBD1. This CDR3 has 15 residues. Per germline, CDR1 LGHNT and CDR2 FRNRAP. J was trimmed by 2 bases and V by 1 base; bases with no gene match: 4. The CDR3, as DNA: TGTGCTAGTGGTTTGGCAGGGGGCCTTACCTACGAGCAGTACTTC. This sequence encodes CASGLAGGLTYEQYF.

This chain uses TRBV4-3 with TRBJ1-1; 11 bases match TRBD1. CDR1 is LGHNA, CDR2 YSLEER, per germline. The CDR3 consists of 15 residues. J was trimmed by 4 bases and V by 4 bases; bases with no gene match: 5. The chain's CDR3 is CASSRGTGGFTEAFF. The CDR3 bases are TGCGCCAGCAGCCGAGGGACAGGGGGTTTCACTGAAGCTTTCTTT.

This chain connects TRBV12-3 or TRBV12-4 to TRBJ1-1; D is unresolved. V lost 6 bases, J lost 1 base, and 15 bases lay in between. The CDR3 spans 15 residues. The CDR3 spells CASSRGSLSNTEAFF. The CDR3 bases are TGTGCCAGCAGCCGCGGGTCACTTTCGAACACTGAAGCTTTCTTT.

This clonotype was counted many times. This sequence joins TRBV3-1 and TRBJ2-7; TRBD1 matches 8 bases. CDR3 length: 16 amino acids. The V and J ends lost 4 bases and 2 bases, in that order; junction bases with no gene match: 10. Germline CDR1 is LGHDT and CDR2 is YNNKEL (reference sequence). CDR3 in DNA: TGTGCCAGCAGCCCGAGACAGGGGTCCCGTCCCTACGAGCAGTACTTC. This gives the protein CASSPRQGSRPYEQYF.

This clonotype was found a few times. The chain is built from TRBV5-1 and TRBJ1-4; 7 bases line up with TRBD1. V lost 4 bases and J lost 3; bases outside the gene matches: 6. CDR1 is SGHRS, CDR2 YFSETQ, per germline. The CDR3 is made up of 15 amino acids. The CDR3 region has the DNA TGCGCCAGCAGCCCGACAGGGATGTCTAATGAAAAACTGTTTTTT. This codes for CASSPTGMSNEKLFF.